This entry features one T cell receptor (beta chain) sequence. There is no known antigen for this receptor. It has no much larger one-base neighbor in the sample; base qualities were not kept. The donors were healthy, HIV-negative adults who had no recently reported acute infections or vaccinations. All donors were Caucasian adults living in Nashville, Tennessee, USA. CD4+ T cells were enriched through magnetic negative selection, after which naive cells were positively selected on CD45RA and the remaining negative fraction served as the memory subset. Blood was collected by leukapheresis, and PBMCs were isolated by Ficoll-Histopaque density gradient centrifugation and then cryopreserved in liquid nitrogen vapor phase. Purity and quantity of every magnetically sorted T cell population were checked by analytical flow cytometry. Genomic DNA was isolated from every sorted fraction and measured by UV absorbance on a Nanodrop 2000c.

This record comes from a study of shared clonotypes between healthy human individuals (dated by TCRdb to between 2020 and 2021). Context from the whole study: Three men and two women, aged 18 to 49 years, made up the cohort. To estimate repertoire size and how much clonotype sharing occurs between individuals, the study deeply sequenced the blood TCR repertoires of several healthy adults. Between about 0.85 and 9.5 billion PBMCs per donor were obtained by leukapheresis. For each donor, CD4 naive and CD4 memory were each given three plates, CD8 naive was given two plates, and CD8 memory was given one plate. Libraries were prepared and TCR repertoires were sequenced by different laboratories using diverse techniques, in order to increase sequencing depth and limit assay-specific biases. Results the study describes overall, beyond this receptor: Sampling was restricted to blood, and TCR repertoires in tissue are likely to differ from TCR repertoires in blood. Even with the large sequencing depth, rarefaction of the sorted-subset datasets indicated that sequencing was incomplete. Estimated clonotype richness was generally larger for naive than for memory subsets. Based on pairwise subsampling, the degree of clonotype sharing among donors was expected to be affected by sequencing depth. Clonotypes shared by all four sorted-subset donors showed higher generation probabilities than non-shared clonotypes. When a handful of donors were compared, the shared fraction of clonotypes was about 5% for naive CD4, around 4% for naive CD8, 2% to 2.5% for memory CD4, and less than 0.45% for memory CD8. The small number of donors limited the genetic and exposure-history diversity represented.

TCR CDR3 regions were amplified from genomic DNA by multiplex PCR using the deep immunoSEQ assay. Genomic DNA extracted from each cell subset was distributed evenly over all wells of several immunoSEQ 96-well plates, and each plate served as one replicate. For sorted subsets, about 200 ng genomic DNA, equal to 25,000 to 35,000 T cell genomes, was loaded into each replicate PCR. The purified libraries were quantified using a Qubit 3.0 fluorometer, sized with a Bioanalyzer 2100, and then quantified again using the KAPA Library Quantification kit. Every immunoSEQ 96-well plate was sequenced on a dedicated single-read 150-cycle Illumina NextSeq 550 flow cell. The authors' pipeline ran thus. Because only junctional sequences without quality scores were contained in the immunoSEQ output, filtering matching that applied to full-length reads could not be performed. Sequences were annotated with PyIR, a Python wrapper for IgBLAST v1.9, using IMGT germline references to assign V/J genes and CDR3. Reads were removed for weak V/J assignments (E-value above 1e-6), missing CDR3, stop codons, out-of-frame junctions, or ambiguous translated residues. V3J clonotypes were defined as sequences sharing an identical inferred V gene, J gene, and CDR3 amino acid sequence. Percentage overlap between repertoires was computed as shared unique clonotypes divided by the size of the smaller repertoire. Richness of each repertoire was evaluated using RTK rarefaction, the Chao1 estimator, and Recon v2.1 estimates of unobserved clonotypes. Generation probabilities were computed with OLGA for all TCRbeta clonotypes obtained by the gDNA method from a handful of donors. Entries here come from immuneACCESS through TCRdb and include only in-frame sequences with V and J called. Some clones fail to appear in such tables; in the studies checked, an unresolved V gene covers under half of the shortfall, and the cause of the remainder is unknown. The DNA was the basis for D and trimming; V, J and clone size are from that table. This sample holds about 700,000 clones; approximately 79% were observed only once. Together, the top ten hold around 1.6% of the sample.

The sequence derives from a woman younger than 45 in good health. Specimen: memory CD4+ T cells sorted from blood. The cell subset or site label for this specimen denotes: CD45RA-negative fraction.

Here is the DNA: TGTGCCAGCAAGTTTGGGGCCAACGTCCTGACTTTC. Its product reads: CASKFGANVLTF. The chain is made from TRBV2 and TRBJ2-6; the D gene cannot be resolved reliably. Cut back by 7 bases and 3 bases, the V and J ends lie 4 bases apart. Including the terminal cysteine and phenylalanine, the CDR3 comprises 12 residues. Only the CDR3 DNA is retained, 36 bases long and in frame from the first base. From a lookup of the germline V gene, CDR1 and CDR2 are SNHLY and FYNNEI.